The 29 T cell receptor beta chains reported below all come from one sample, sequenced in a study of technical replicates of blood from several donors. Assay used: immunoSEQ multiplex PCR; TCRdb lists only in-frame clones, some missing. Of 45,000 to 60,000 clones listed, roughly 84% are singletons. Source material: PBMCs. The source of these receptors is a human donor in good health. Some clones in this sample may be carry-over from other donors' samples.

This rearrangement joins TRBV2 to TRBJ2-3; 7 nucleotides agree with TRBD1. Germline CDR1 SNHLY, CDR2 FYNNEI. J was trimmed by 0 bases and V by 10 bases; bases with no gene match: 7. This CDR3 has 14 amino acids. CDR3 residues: CATNRDRSTDTQYF. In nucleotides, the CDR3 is TGTGCCACCAACCGGGACAGAAGCACAGATACGCAGTATTTT.

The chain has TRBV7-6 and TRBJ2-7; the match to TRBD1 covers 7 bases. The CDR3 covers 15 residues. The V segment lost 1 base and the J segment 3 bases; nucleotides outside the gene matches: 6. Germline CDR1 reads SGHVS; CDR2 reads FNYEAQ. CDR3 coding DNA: TGTGCCAGCAGCTTAGAAGGGGGCGGGTTCTACGAGCAGTACTTC. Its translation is CASSLEGGGFYEQYF.

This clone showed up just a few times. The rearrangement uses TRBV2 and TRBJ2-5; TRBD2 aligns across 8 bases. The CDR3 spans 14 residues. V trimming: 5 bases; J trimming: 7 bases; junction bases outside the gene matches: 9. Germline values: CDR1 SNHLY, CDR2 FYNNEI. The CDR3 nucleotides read TGTGCCAGCAGTCAAAGGACTAGCCTCGGGACCCAGTACTTC. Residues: CASSQRTSLGTQYF.

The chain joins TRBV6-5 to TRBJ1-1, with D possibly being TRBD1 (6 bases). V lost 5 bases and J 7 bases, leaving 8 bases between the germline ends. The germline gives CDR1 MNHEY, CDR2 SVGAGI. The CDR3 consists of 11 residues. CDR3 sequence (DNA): TGTGCCAGCAGTACAGGGTTTGAAGCTTTCTTT. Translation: CASSTGFEAFF.

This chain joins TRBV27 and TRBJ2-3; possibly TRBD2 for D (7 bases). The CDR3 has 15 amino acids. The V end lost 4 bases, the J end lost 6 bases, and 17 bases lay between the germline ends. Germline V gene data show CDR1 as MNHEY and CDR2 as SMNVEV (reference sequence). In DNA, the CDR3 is TGTGCCAGCAGTTCGGGACACCTCGGGGGGGATACGCAGTATTTT. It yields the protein CASSSGHLGGDTQYF.

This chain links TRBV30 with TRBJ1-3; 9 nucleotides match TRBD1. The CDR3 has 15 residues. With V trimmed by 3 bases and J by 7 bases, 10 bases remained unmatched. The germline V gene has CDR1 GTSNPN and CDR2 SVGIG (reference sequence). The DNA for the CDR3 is TGTGCCTGGAGCCCGGGACAGGGACGAGGGAACACCATATATTTT. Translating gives CAWSPGQGRGNTIYF. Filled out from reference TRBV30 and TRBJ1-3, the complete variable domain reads SQTIHQWPATLVQPVGSPLSLECTVEGTSNPNLYWYRQAAGRGLQLLFYSVGIGQISSEVPQNLSASRPQDRQFILSSKKLLLSDSGFYLCAWSPGQGRGNTIYFGEGSWLTVV.

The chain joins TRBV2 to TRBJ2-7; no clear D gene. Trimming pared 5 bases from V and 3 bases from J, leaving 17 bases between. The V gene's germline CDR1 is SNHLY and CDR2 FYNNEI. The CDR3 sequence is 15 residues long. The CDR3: CASSITPPTIYEQYF. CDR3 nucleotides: TGTGCCAGCAGTATAACTCCTCCTACCATCTACGAGCAGTACTTC.

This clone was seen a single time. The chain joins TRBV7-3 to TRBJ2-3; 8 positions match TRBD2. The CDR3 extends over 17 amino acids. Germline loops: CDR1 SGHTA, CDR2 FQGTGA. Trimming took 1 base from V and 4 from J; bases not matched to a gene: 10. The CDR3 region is CASSLRGGAGAADTQYF. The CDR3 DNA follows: TGTGCCAGCAGCTTAAGGGGGGGAGCGGGGGCAGCAGATACGCAGTATTTT.

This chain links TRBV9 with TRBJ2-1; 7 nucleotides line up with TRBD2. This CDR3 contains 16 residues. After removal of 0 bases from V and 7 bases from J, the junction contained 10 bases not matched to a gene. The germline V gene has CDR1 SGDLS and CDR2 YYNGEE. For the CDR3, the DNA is TGTGCCAGCAGCGTAGCCAGCGGGAATAGGGTAAATGAGCAGTTCTTC. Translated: CASSVASGNRVNEQFF.

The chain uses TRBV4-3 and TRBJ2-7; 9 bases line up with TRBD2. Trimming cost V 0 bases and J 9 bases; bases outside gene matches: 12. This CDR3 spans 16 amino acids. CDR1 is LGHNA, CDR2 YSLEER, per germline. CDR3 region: CASSQDLPGLALGQYF. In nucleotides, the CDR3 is TGCGCCAGCAGCCAAGATCTCCCGGGACTAGCTCTTGGGCAGTACTTC.

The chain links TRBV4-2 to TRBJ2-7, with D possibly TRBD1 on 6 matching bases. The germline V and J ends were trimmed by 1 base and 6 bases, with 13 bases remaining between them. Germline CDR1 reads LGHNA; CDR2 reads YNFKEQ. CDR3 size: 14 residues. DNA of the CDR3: TGTGCCAGCAGCCAAGTAGGACAGTCTCTCGAGCAGTACTTC. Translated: CASSQVGQSLEQYF.

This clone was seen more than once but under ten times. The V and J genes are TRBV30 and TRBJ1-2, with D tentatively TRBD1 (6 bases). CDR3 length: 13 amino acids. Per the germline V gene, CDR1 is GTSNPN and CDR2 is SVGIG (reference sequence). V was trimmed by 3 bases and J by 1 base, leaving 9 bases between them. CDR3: CAWSVDSNYGYTF. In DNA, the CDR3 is TGTGCCTGGAGCGTGGACAGTAACTATGGCTACACCTTC.

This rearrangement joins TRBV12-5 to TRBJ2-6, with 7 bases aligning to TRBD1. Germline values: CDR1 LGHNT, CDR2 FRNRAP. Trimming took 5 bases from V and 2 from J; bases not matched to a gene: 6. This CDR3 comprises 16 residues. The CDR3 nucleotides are TGTGCTAGTGGTCCGGGACAGAGGGCTGGGGCCAACGTCCTGACTTTC. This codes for CASGPGQRAGANVLTF.

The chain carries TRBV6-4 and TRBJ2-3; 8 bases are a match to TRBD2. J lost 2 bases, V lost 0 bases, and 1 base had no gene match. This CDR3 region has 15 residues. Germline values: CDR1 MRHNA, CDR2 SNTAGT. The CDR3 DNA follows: TGTGCCAGCAGTGACTCCGGGAGGGCCACAGATACGCAGTATTTT. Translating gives CASSDSGRATDTQYF.

The CDR3 DNA sequence: TGTGCCAGCAGCGCCCCTCTAATCTACGAGCAGTACTTC. Amino acid sequence: CASSAPLIYEQYF. This rearrangement joins TRBV5-8 to TRBJ2-7; no clear D gene. The CDR3 runs 13 residues. The germline gives CDR1 SGHTS, CDR2 YDEGEE. Trimming stripped 4 bases from V and 3 bases from J, with 11 bases between.

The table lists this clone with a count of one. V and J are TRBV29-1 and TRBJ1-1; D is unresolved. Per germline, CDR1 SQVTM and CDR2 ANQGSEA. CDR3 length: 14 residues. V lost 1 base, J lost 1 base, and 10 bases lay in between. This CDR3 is CSVEATSGNTEAFF. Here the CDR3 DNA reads TGCAGCGTTGAAGCCACCTCAGGGAACACTGAAGCTTTCTTT.

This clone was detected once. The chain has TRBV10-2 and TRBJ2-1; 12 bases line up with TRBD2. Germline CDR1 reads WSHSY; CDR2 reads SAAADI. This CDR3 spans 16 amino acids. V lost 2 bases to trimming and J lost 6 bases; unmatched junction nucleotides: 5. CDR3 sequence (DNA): TGCGCCAGCAGTGAGGGATCTAGCGGGGGGGCCAATGAGCAGTTCTTC. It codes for CASSEGSSGGANEQFF.

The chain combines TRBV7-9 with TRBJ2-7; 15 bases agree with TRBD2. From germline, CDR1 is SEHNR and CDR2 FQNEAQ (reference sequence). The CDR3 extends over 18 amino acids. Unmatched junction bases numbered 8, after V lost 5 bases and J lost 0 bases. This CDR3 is CASSHSRGLAGGSYEQYF. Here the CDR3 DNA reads TGTGCCAGCAGCCACTCCAGGGGACTAGCGGGGGGCTCCTACGAGCAGTACTTC.

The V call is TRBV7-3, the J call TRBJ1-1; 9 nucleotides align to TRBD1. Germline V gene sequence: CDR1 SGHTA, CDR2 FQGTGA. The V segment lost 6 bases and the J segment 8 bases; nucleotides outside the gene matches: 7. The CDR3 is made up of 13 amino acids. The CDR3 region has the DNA TGTGCCAGCAGTCGGGGACAGGGAGGCGAAGCTTTCTTT. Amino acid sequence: CASSRGQGGEAFF.

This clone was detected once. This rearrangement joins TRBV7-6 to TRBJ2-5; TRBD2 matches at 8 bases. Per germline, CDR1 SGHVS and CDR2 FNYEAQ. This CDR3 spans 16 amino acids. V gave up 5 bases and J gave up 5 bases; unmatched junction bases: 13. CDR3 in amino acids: CASSVGVTSAKETQYF. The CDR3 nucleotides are TGTGCCAGCAGCGTCGGGGTGACTAGCGCGAAGGAGACCCAGTACTTC.

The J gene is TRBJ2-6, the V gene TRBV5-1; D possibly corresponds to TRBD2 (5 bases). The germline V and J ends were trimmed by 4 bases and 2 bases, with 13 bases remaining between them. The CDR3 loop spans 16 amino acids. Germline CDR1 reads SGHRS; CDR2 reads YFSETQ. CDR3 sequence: CASSPREGPGANVLTF. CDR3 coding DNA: TGCGCCAGCAGCCCACGTGAGGGCCCTGGGGCCAACGTCCTGACTTTC. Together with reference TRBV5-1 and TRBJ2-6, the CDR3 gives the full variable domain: KAGVTQTPRYLIKTRGQQVTLSCSPISGHRSVSWYQQTPGQGLQFLFEYFSETQRNKGNFPGRFSGRQFSNSRSEMNVSTLELGDSALYLCASSPREGPGANVLTFGAGSRLTVL.

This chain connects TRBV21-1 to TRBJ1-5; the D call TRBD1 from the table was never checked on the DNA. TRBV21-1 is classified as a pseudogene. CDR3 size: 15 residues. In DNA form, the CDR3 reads TGTGCCAGCAGCAAAGGGACAGGGGACTATCAGCCCCAGCATTTT. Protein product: CASSKGTGDYQPQHF.

The CDR3 DNA follows: TGTGCCAGCAGCCCGGGGGGGGCAATTTCACCCCTCCACTTT. Translating gives CASSPGGAISPLHF. The J gene is TRBJ1-6, the V gene TRBV7-3, with D possibly being TRBD1 (6 bases). The CDR3 covers 14 residues. Germline CDR1 reads SGHTA; CDR2 reads FQGTGA. Trimming took 5 bases from V and 9 from J, leaving 14 bases between them.

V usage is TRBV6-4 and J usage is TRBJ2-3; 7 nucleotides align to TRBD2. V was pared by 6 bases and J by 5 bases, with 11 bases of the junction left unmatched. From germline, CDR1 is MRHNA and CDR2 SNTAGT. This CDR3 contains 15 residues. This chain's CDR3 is CASRGVGGDQDTQYF. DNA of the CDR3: TGTGCCAGCAGGGGCGTGGGGGGGGACCAAGATACGCAGTATTTT.

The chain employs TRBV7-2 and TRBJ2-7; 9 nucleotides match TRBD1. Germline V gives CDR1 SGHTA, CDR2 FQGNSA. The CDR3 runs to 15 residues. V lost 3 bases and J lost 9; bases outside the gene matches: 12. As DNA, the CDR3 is TGTGCCAGCAGCTTCGGGACAGGGAAAAATAGTTGGCAGTACTTC. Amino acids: CASSFGTGKNSWQYF.

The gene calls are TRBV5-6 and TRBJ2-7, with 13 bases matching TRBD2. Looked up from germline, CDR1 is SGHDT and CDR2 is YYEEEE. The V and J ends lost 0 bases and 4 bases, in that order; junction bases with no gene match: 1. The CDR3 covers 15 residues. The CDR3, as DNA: TGTGCCAGCAGCTTGGCACTAGCGGGAGGGTACGAGCAGTACTTC. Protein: CASSLALAGGYEQYF.

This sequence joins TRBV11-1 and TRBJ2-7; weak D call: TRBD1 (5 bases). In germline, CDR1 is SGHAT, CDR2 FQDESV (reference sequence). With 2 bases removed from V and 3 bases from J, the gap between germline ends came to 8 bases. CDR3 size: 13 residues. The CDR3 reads CASSLSGNYEQYF. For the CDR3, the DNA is TGTGCCAGCAGCTTATCAGGGAACTACGAGCAGTACTTC.

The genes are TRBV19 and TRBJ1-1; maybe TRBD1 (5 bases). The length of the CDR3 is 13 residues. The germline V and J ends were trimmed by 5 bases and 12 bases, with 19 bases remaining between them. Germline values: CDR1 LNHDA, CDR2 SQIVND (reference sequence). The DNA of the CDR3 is TGTGCCAGTAGTCACGCAAGGACACACTGGCCTTTCTTT. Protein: CASSHARTHWPFF.

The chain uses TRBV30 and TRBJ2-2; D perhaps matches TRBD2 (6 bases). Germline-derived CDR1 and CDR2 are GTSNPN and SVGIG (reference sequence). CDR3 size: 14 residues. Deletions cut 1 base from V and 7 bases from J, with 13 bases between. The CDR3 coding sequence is TGTGCCTGGAGTGGTTTGCGGGAAGTCGGGGAGCTGTTTTTT. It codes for CAWSGLREVGELFF.